This TCR beta chain was found in a study of cytomegalovirus exposure and HLA in healthy donors. Vbeta (60) and Jbeta (13) primers were used in the PCR. This table comes from immunoSEQ multiplex PCR, and its TCRdb copy is limited to in-frame clones, with some not included. The sample contains around 150,000 clones, 70% to 80% of which appear only once. Study observations and caveats: A later analysis linked a missense variant in DCLRE1C to the trimming of TCR beta V and J genes. Apparent HLA restriction characterized most CMV-associated TCR beta chains in a later analysis.

About this clone itself: Its specificity is unknown.

Sequencing input: PBMCs. The clonotype comes from a man younger than 40 in good health and CMV-seronegative.

This chain's CDR3 is CASDRAGNTIYF. In nucleotides, the CDR3 is TGTGCCAGCGACAGGGCTGGAAACACCATATATTTT. The chain combines TRBV2 with TRBJ1-3, with 7 bases that match TRBD1. V lost 8 bases and J lost 2; bases outside the gene matches: 0. CDR1 and CDR2 (germline): SNHLY, FYNNEI. The CDR3 has 12 amino acids.